This T cell receptor beta chain was sequenced for a study of blood T cells in healthy people across ages. Study-wide findings and caveats: Among long-lived donors, naive CD4+ cells were more numerous and diversity higher than in aged donors. PBMCs that were unsorted prevented a conclusive naive versus antigen-experienced comparison. Underestimates were what the diversity estimates from one million T cells were considered to be.

This clonotype was detected only a few times. Its antigen is undetermined. Each sample gave at least 6.5 million isolated PBMCs. The authors ran a second PCR of roughly 6 to 11 cycles using a sample-barcoded 5' primer and a J-beta primer mix. MiXCR, run by TCRdb on the 5' RACE reads, gives a single entry per CDR3 protein. The sample comprises some 1.8 million distinct CDR3 sequences, 39% of which are singletons, and roughly 24% rests with the top ten. Germline V gives CDR1 MNHNY, CDR2 SVGAGI (reference sequence). Germline trimming cut 7 bases from V and 3 bases from J; bases unmatched to any gene: 8. The CDR3 runs to 14 residues.

The receptor comes from a human donor in good health. The V gene is TRBV6-6, the J gene TRBJ2-7; 8 bases match TRBD2. What was sequenced was blood. Written as DNA, the CDR3 is TGTGCCAGCAACAAGCGGGGGTTGATCTACGAGCAGTACTTC. This sequence encodes CASNKRGLIYEQYF.